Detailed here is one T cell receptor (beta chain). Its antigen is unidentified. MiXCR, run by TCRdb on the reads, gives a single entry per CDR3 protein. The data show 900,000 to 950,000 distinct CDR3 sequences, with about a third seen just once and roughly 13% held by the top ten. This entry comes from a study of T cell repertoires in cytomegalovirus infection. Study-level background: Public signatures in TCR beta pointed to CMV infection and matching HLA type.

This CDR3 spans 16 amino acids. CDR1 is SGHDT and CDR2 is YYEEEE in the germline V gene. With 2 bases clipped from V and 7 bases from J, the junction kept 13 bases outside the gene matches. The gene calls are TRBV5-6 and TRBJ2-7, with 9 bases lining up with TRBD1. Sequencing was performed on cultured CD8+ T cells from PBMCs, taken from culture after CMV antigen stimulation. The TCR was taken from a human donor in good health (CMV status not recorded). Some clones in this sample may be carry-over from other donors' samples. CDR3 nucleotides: TGTGCCAGCAGCTTCTCCGGGACAGGGTTTCTTGAAGAGCAGTACTTC. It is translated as CASSFSGTGFLEEQYF.